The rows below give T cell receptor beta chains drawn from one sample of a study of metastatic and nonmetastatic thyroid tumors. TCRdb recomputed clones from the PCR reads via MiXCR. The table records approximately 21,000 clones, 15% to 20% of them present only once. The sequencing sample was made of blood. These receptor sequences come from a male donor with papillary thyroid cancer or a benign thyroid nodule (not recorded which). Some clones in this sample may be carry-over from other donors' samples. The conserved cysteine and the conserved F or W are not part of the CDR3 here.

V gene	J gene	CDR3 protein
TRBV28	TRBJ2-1	ASSSTSGRAVDEQF
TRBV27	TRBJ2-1	ASSLASGNEQF
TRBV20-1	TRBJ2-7	SARLAGGLHEQY
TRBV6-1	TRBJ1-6	ASSSLRTGANSPLH
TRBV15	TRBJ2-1	ATSREEGEYNEQF
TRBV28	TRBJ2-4	ASSGMGNIQY
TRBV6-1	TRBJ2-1	ASTISYEQF
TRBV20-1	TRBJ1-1	SAHPQGTEAF
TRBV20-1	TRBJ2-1	SARDAQRDPSYNEQF
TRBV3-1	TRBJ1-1	ASSQSRGDSEAF
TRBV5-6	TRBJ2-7	ASSSGLGMRWYEQY
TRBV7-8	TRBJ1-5	ASSFQPRAGAQPQH
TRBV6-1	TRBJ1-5	AGGRQPQH
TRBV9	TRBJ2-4	ASSVQGGIQY
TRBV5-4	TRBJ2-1	ASSFLGAVIYNEQF
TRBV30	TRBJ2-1	ALSTLGRLGDEHF
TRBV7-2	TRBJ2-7	ASSSRAGQGYEQY
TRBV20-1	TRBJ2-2	SASPGRGVPWELF
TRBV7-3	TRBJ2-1	ASSAGLASDEQF
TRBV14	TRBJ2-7	ASSQDSGIGYEQY
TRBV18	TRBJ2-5	ASSPGETQY
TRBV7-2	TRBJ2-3	ASSLELATTDTQY
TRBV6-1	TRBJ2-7	ASSDMGYEQY
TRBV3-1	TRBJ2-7	ASSHSDRSGEQY
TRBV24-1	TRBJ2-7	ATSDSRTGPYEQY
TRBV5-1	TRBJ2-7	ASRPGGSGGSTYEQY
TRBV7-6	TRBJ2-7	ASSPGHSLPVYEQY
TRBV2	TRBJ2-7	ASSETGGPGYEQY
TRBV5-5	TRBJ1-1	ASSAGGWDTEAF
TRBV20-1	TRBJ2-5	SAGRVRGWETQY
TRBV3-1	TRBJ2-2	ASSPLRAPNTGELF
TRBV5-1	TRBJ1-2	ASSVATGTGDGYT
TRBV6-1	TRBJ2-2	ASGTSLVGELF
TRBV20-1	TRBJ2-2	SAKRENTGELF
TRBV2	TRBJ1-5	ASRRQISNQPQH
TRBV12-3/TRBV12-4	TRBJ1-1	ASSQGGTEAF
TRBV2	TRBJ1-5	ASSRQVNQPQH
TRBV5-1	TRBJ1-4	ASSRGQTATNEKLF
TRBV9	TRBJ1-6	ASSVGTGNTLH
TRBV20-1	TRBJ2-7	SARGLADSSYEQY
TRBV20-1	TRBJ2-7	SAGKAGGPYEQY
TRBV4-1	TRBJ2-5	ASSQVGTGGGETQY
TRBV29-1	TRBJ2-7	SVASNYEQY
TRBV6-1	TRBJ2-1	AGGLAGGPGEQF
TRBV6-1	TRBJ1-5	ASSKDQNQPQH
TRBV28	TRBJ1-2	ASTPLGVGGRYT
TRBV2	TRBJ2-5	ASSGIAETQY
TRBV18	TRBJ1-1	ASSPPGRQGWF
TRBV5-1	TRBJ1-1	ASSLGHRVNTEAF
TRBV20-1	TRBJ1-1	SARDVGEAF
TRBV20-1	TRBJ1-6	SARGGQNNSPLH
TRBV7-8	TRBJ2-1	ASSHPQGIRGTYNEQF
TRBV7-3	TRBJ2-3	ASSLRREDTQY
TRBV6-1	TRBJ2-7	ASSPGQGRGYEQY
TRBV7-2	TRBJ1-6	ASSWTDYSSPLH
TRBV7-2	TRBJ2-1	ASSLAGGPLEQF
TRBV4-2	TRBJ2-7	ASSQDTGSSYEQY
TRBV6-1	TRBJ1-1	ASLAGGEAF
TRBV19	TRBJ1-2	ASSILRVGYGYT
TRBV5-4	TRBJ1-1	ASSAGRVRSSTEAF